The sequence of this TCR beta chain was determined in a study of OX40 agonist ivuxolimab in advanced cancers. Background on the study: Enrolled patients in dose escalation had cancers that were hepatocellular carcinoma, melanoma, renal cell or head and neck cancer. Three patients, one with hepatocellular carcinoma and two with cutaneous melanoma, achieved partial responses.

The method was immunoSEQ multiplex PCR; TCRdb's version includes in-frame clones alone and lacks a portion of them. This table has 26,000 or so clones, roughly 89% appearing once. A word on this clone: Antigen unknown.

The study's findings and limits: At 0.1 to 3.0 mg/kg, CD4+ and CD8+ blood T cells expanded clonally by week 6.

The receptor was isolated from an adult with an advanced solid tumor such as melanoma, head and neck, liver or kidney cancer. The material sequenced was CD4+ or CD8+ T cells sorted from blood, taken in a trial of the OX40 agonist ivuxolimab.

The CDR3 sequence: CASSQGGRNTGELFF. The CDR3 DNA sequence: TGCGCCAGCAGCCAAGGAGGGAGGAACACCGGGGAGCTGTTTTTT. This chain connects TRBV4-1 to TRBJ2-2; possible D gene TRBD2, 5 bases. From germline, CDR1 is MGHRA and CDR2 YSYEKL. V gave up 1 base and J gave up 1 base, with 7 bases separating them. This CDR3 is built from 15 residues.